One TCR beta chain is described in this entry. This specimen comes from a study of cytomegalovirus exposure and HLA in healthy donors. The CDR3 totals 17 residues. V lost 6 bases to trimming and J lost 4 bases; unmatched junction nucleotides: 9. Germline loops: CDR1 LNHNV, CDR2 YYDKDF (reference sequence). Primers for the PCR totalled 60 Vbeta and 13 Jbeta. Libraries were prepared by immunoSEQ multiplex PCR; TCRdb keeps only in-frame clonotypes and omits some of them. In the table there are tens of thousands of clones, 70% to 90% of which are singletons. The chain combines TRBV15 with TRBJ2-5, with 15 positions matching TRBD2. The source of this sequence is a male donor in good health and CMV-seronegative. The sequenced material came from PBMCs. CDR3: CATRWTSGGALRETQYF. The CDR3 region has the DNA TGTGCCACCAGATGGACTAGCGGGGGGGCCTTAAGAGAGACCCAGTACTTC.